Listed here are 10 T cell receptor beta chains from one sample, sequenced in a study of T cells in Graves' hyperthyroidism and ophthalmopathy. RNA transcripts were the template for amplifying TCR beta CDR3 regions. HTBI primers drove first-round RT-PCR of the TCR CDR3. TCRdb reprocessed the multiplex PCR reads with MiXCR, giving one entry per CDR3 protein. In the table there are roughly 150,000 distinct CDR3 sequences, about a tenth of which are singletons. Sequenced input: blood. The receptors shown here come from a woman younger than 30 with Graves' hyperthyroidism that later progressed to Graves' ophthalmopathy.

This clonotype has a count of ten or more. This rearrangement joins TRBV3-1 to TRBJ1-1, with D unclear. The V end was cut by 0 bases, the J end by 0 bases, with 5 bases between. Germline V gene lookup returns CDR1 LGHDT and CDR2 YNNKEL (reference sequence). CDR3 length: 14 residues. CDR3 region: CASSQEILNTEAFF. In nucleotides, the CDR3 is TGTGCCAGCAGCCAAGAGATACTGAACACTGAAGCTTTCTTT. The whole variable domain, filled in from reference TRBV3-1 and TRBJ1-1, reads DTAVSQTPKYLVTQMGNDKSIKCEQNLGHDTMYWYKQDSKKFLKIMFSYNNKELIINETVPNRFSPKSPDKAHLNLHINSLELGDSAVYFCASSQEILNTEAFFGQGTRLTVV.

This clonotype has at least ten counts. CDR3 sequence (DNA): TGTGCCACCGCAAGCGGCAGCCAAGAGACCCAGTACTTC. As protein: CATASGSQETQYF. V usage is TRBV24-1 and J usage is TRBJ2-5, with D possibly matching TRBD2 (5 bases). The length of the CDR3 is 13 residues. V was clipped by 9 bases and J by 1 base, with 11 bases between them. Germline V lookup: CDR1 KGHDR, CDR2 SFDVKD.

Many counts were recorded for this clonotype. The chain links TRBV20-1 to TRBJ1-2, with D possibly matching TRBD1 (6 bases). V gave up 7 bases and J gave up 0 bases, with 12 bases separating them. The germline CDR1 and CDR2 sequences are DFQATT and SNEGSKA (reference sequence). The CDR3 is made up of 13 amino acids. CDR3 sequence reads: CSGTDSPNYGYTF. In DNA, the CDR3 is TGCAGTGGAACGGACAGCCCTAACTATGGCTACACCTTC.

This clonotype has more than one count but fewer than ten. The rearrangement uses TRBV20-1 and TRBJ2-7; 12 positions match TRBD2. This CDR3 region has 15 residues. With V trimmed by 0 bases and J by 1 base, 1 base remained unmatched. The germline V gene has CDR1 DFQATT and CDR2 SNEGSKA (reference sequence). CDR3 DNA sequence: TGCAGTGCTAGAGAGGGACTAGCGGGTTCCTACGAGCAGTACTTC. The encoded protein is CSAREGLAGSYEQYF.

This chain connects TRBV6-2 or TRBV6-3 to TRBJ1-4; the D gene is possibly TRBD1 (6 bases). The V end was cut by 2 bases, the J end by 11 bases, with 18 bases between. This CDR3 is built from 15 residues. Germline CDR1 is MNHEY and CDR2 is SVGEGT. The CDR3 bases are TGTGCCAGCAGTTACCCGAGACAGGCCCCGGGTAAACTGTTTTTT. Translation gives CASSYPRQAPGKLFF.

This clonotype appeared many times. J is TRBJ2-1 and V is TRBV20-1; 7 nucleotides line up with TRBD2. CDR1 and CDR2 from the germline V gene are DFQATT and SNEGSKA (reference sequence). The CDR3 has 13 amino acids. The J segment lost 10 bases and the V segment lost 2 bases, leaving 8 bases of the junction unmatched. CDR3 protein: CSARPTSEREQFF. CDR3 coding DNA: TGCAGTGCTAGACCCACTAGCGAGCGCGAGCAGTTCTTC.

This clonotype has a count of ten or more. The rearrangement joins TRBV9 to TRBJ2-2; 8 bases map to TRBD2. CDR1 is SGDLS, CDR2 YYNGEE, per germline. With 4 bases clipped from V and 1 base from J, the junction kept 15 bases outside the gene matches. The CDR3 runs 19 residues. In nucleotides, the CDR3 is TGTGCCAGCAGCCAACATACCGGGACTAGGATAAAGAACACCGGGGAGCTGTTTTTT. This gives the protein CASSQHTGTRIKNTGELFF.

This clonotype was counted at least ten times. The chain is built from TRBV27 and TRBJ1-1; 7 nucleotides match TRBD1. The length of the CDR3 is 13 residues. The V segment lost 4 bases and the J segment 8 bases; nucleotides outside the gene matches: 7. Germline CDR1 reads MNHEY; CDR2 reads SMNVEV (reference sequence). The DNA for the CDR3 is TGTGCCAGCAGTTCGACAGGGTCGTCGGAAGCTTTCTTT. It yields the protein CASSSTGSSEAFF.

This clonotype came up many times. V gene TRBV12-3 or TRBV12-4 combines with J gene TRBJ2-2; the D is unclear. This CDR3 is 13 amino acids long. V lost 2 bases to trimming and J lost 6 bases, with 7 bases between them. CDR3 DNA sequence: TGTGCCAGCAGTTTAATCGGGTCCGGGGAGCTGTTTTTT. Translation gives CASSLIGSGELFF.

J is TRBJ2-7 and V is TRBV19; D remains ambiguous. Trimming pared 3 bases from V and 3 bases from J, leaving 18 bases between. The CDR3 has 16 amino acids. Per the germline V gene, CDR1 is LNHDA and CDR2 is SQIVND (reference sequence). The CDR3 region has the DNA TGTGCCAGTAGTATCACCCCTGGCTTGGGTAACTACGAGCAGTACTTC. It encodes CASSITPGLGNYEQYF.